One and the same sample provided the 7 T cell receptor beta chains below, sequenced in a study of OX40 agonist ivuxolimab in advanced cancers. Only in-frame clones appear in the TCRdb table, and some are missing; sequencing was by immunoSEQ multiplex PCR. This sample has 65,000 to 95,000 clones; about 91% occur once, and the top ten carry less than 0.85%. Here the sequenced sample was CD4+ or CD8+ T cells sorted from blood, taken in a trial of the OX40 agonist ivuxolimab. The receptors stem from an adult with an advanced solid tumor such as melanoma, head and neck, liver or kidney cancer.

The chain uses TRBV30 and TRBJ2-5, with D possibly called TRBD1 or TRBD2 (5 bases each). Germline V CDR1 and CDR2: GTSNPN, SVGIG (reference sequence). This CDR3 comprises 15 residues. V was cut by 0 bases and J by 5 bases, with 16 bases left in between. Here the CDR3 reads CAWSVILGEGETQYF. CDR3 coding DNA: TGTGCCTGGAGTGTAATTCTGGGGGAAGGGGAGACCCAGTACTTC.

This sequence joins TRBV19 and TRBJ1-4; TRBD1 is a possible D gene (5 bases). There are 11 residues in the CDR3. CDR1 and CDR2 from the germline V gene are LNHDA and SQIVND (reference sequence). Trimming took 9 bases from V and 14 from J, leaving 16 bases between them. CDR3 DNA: TGTGCCAGCGGCCGAGCGGGGCTTCTGTTTTTT. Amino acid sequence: CASGRAGLLFF. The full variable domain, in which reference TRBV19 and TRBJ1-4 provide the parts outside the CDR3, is DGGITQSPKYLFRKEGQNVTLSCEQNLNHDAMYWYRQDPGQGLRLIYYSQIVNDFQKGDIAEGYSVSREKKESFPLTVTSAQKNPTAFYLCASGRAGLLFFGSGTQLSVL.

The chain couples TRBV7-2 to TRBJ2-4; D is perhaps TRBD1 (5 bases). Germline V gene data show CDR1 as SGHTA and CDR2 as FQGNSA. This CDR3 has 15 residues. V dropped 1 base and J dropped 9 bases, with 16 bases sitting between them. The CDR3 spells CASSLESRVRSIQYF. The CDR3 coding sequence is TGTGCCAGCAGCTTAGAATCCAGGGTCCGAAGCATTCAGTACTTC.

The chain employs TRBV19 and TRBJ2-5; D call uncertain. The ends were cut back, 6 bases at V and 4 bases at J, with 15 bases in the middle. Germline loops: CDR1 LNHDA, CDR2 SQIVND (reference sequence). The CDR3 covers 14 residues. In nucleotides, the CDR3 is TGTGCCAGTAGCTCAGCTCACCTCTCAGAGACCCAGTACTTC. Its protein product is CASSSAHLSETQYF. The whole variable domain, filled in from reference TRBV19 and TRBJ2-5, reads DGGITQSPKYLFRKEGQNVTLSCEQNLNHDAMYWYRQDPGQGLRLIYYSQIVNDFQKGDIAEGYSVSREKKESFPLTVTSAQKNPTAFYLCASSSAHLSETQYFGPGTRLLVL.

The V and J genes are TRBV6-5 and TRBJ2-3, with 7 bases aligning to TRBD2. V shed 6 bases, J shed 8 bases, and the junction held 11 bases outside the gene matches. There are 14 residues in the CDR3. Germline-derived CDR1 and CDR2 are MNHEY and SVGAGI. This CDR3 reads CASRTGTTSLTQYF. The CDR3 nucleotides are TGTGCCAGCAGAACCGGGACTACATCCCTTACGCAGTATTTT.

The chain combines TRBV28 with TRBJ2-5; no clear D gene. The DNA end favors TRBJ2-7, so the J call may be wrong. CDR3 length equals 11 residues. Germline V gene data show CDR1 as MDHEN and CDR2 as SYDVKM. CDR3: CASRLSVEQYF. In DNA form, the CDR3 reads TGTGCCAGCAGGCTTAGTGTCGAGCAGTACTTC.

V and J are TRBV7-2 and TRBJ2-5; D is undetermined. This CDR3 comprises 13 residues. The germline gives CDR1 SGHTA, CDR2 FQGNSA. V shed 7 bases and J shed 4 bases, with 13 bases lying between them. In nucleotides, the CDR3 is TGTGCCAGCACCCAGCCACCCGGAGAGACCCAGTACTTC. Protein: CASTQPPGETQYF.